Below, one TCR beta chain is given with its context. It lacks a known antigen. Within one base of it there is no much larger clone, and no base qualities were kept. TCRbeta CDR3 regions were amplified from genomic DNA by means of the immunoSEQ Assay, a bias-controlled multiplex PCR. On the authors' methods: The number of nucleated cells in each sample was estimated by amplification of reference gene primers within the assay. To quantify the absolute abundance of each unique TCRbeta CDR3 rearrangement, sequence reads were collapsed and filtered. For each sample, productive Simpson clonality was calculated as the square root of Simpson's diversity index across productive rearrangements. TCRdb took over this immuneACCESS table, retaining in-frame rearrangements with V and J assigned. Such tables are incomplete; in checked studies, under half of the missing clones stem from an unresolved V gene, and the remainder is unexplained. The V and J calls and the clone size are those of that table, but D and trimming were determined from the DNA. The sample includes some 95,000 clones, with about 80% observed a single time. Jointly, the top ten make up 6% to 8.5% of the sample.

This specimen belongs to a study of blood T cell repertoires in COVID-19 (TCRdb year 2020). Study-level background: Samples covering the acute and convalescent phases of COVID-19 were provided by collaborators in the United States, Italy and Spain. A freely available public database, intended as a resource for researchers studying the immune response to SARS-CoV-2, is where the repertoires were released. Where available, HLA class I and class II types were taken from metadata supplied by the sample provider and were not determined by assay-based typing. Sample metadata almost always included a de-identified subject ID, COVID-19 status, age in years and sex. Samples were obtained from the ongoing ImmuneRACE study (first 160 participants) and from roughly 1,300 subjects provided by 6 global collaborators. Subjects who had been exposed to COVID-19, were actively infected with it, or had recovered from it provided the deeply sampled blood TCRbeta repertoires that made up the dataset. The material from the prospective study consisted of cDNA or gDNA derived from T cells, B-cell-depleted T cells, or PBMCs.

Looking up the germline V gene yields CDR1 MGHRA and CDR2 YSYEKL. The CDR3, cysteine through phenylalanine, is 18 amino acids long. Just the 54-base CDR3 DNA is kept, in frame starting at base 1. V was cut back by 0 bases and J by 0 bases, leaving a gap of 12 bases between them. Points the paper makes about the study in general: Clinical and demographic metadata were provided uncurated, with the amount varying by source and participant.

Each collaborating institution followed its own protocols to collect whole blood in K2EDTA tubes. For TCRbeta analysis, collaborators shipped samples in one of three forms: frozen whole blood, isolated PBMCs, or DNA extracted from either of those sample types. This clonotype originated in a man between 65 and 85 years old with acute or convalescent COVID-19. The receptor chain draws on TRBV4-1 and TRBJ1-6, with the D gene uncertain. Sequencing was performed on peripheral blood. The nucleotide sequence is TGCGCCAGCAGCCAAGACCCGGCCGGGAGCTCCTATAATTCACCCCTCCACTTT. Its protein reads: CASSQDPAGSSYNSPLHF.